The rows below give T cell receptor beta chains drawn from one sample of a study of metastatic and nonmetastatic thyroid tumors. TCRdb reassembled clones from the PCR reads with MiXCR. The table lists about 11,000 clones, roughly two fifths of them singletons. The sample comprised tumor tissue. The receptor set was obtained from a female donor with papillary thyroid cancer or a benign thyroid nodule (not recorded which). Some clones in this sample may be carry-over from other donors' samples. The CDR3 runs from the conserved cysteine through the conserved F or W. A D gene is named only where the DNA matches it firmly. Only some rows state a clone size, as once, few, many or a class for expanded clones.

j_call clone_size v_call d_call cdr3_nt cdr3_aa
TRBJ2-1 few TRBV2 . TGTGCCACCTCGGGCGGGTCTGGGCAGTTCTTC CATSGGSGQFF
TRBJ2-3 . TRBV6-4 . TGTGCCAGCAGTGAACTAATCACAGATACGCAGTATTTT CASSELITDTQYF
TRBJ1-2 . TRBV9 . TGTGCCAGCAGCGACGGACCCGCCCCGGGCCCAACTAACTATGGCTACACCTTC CASSDGPAPGPTNYGYTF
TRBJ2-7 few TRBV19 TRBD1 TGTGCCAGTAGTGCAGGGGGTCATTACGAGCAGTACTTC CASSAGGHYEQYF
TRBJ2-3 few TRBV4-2 TRBD2 TGTGCCAGCAGCCCAACGACTAGCGGGAGGGCCGGGATCAGAGATACGCAGTATTTT CASSPTTSGRAGIRDTQYF
TRBJ1-2 few TRBV10-3 . TGTGCCATCAGTGAGGCAGGGGAAAACTATGGCTACACCTTC CAISEAGENYGYTF
TRBJ1-2 few TRBV14 . TGTGCCAGCAGCACCCGACAGTTGTTGGGCTACACCTTC CASSTRQLLGYTF
TRBJ2-2 . TRBV6-1 TRBD1 TGTGCCAGCCTACGACAGGGGGCTTTTACCGGGGAGCTGTTTTTT CASLRQGAFTGELFF
TRBJ1-5 . TRBV7-2 . TGTGCCAGCGGGGGATCGGGCAATCAGCCCCAGCATTTT CASGGSGNQPQHF
TRBJ1-6 . TRBV28 . TGTGCCAGCAGCCAAACTAAGAGGACTTCACCCCTCCACTTT CASSQTKRTSPLHF
TRBJ1-1 few TRBV11-3 . TGTGCCAGCACTGACGACACTGAAGCTTTCTTT CASTDDTEAFF
TRBJ2-7 few TRBV28 TRBD2 TGTGCCAGCACCCAGACTAGCGGTTATTACGAGCAGTACTTC CASTQTSGYYEQYF
TRBJ2-2 few TRBV24-1 TRBD1 TGTGCCACCAGTGATTGGGACAGGGACACCGGGGAGCTGTTTTTT CATSDWDRDTGELFF
TRBJ2-7 . TRBV20-1 . TGCAGTGCTAACCCACCCAGGTCGGAGCTCTCCTACGAGCAGTACTTC CSANPPRSELSYEQYF
TRBJ2-1 . TRBV5-6 TRBD1 TGTGCCAGCAGCTCCGGGCCCGGGACAGGGCGCCCTAATGAGCAGTTCTTC CASSSGPGTGRPNEQFF
TRBJ1-4 . TRBV12-3/TRBV12-4 . TGTGCCAGCAGTTCAGTAAATGAAAAACTGTTTTTT CASSSVNEKLFF
TRBJ2-1 . TRBV11-2 TRBD2 TGTGCCAGCAGCTACTCGGGACTAGCGGGAATCACGTCGCAGTTCTTC CASSYSGLAGITSQFF
TRBJ1-1 few TRBV28 . TGTGCCAGCAGTTTAGGTGGGCAGGGAGGCACTGAAGCTTTCTTT CASSLGGQGGTEAFF
TRBJ2-2 . TRBV12-3/TRBV12-4 TRBD2 TGTGCCAGCAGTTTAGTGCCGGGACTAGCGGGGGGACCCAACTCCGGGGAGCTGTTTTTT CASSLVPGLAGGPNSGELFF
TRBJ2-5 . TRBV12-3/TRBV12-4 TRBD2 TGTGCCAGCAGTTTGGCAGCGGGGGCATGGGAGACCCAGTACTTC CASSLAAGAWETQYF
TRBJ1-2 . TRBV28 TRBD1 TGTGCCAGCAGTTCCGGACAGGGGGATGGCTACACCTTC CASSSGQGDGYTF
TRBJ1-5 . TRBV5-6 TRBD1 TGTGCCAGCAGCCCCGGGGGACAGGGCGGTCAGCCCCAGCATTTT CASSPGGQGGQPQHF
TRBJ2-3 . TRBV2 . TGTGCCAGCACCTCAGGAAGGGGGGCAGATAGCACAGATACGCAGTATTTT CASTSGRGADSTDTQYF
TRBJ1-1 . TRBV6-1 . TGTGCCAGCATGGGGCACACTGAAGCTTTCTTT CASMGHTEAFF
TRBJ1-2 . TRBV15 . TGTGCCACCAGCAACGCCTGGGGGGGTGACTATGGCTACACCTTC CATSNAWGGDYGYTF
TRBJ2-3 few TRBV27 . TGTGCCAGCAGTTTCTCGGGGGTGGGCGCAGATACGCAGTATTTT CASSFSGVGADTQYF
TRBJ1-4 . TRBV9 . TGTGCCAGCAGCGTAGGGCATAATGGGGAAAAACTGTTTTTT CASSVGHNGEKLFF
TRBJ2-2 few TRBV12-5 TRBD2 TGTGCTAGTGGTATAGAGCGGGGCGCCACCGGGGAGCTGTTTTTT CASGIERGATGELFF
TRBJ1-1 . TRBV25-1 . TGTGCCAGCAGTGACGGCAGGTCGGGCGACACTGAAGCTTTCTTT CASSDGRSGDTEAFF
TRBJ2-1 few TRBV6-2/TRBV6-3 . TGTGCCAGCAGTTGGAGAAGAGGTAATGAGCAGTTCTTC CASSWRRGNEQFF
TRBJ2-5 few TRBV27 TRBD1 TGTGCCAGCAGTCCGTGGACAGGGATGCTAGAGACCCAGTACTTC CASSPWTGMLETQYF